These 2 T cell receptor beta chains share one sample of origin, sequenced in a study of T cell repertoires in cytomegalovirus infection. Their cognate antigens are unknown. Each CDR3 protein is one row after TCRdb ran MiXCR on the reads. The sample has about 310,000 distinct CDR3 sequences; 20% to 30% are singletons. The material was cultured PBMCs, obtained from culture after CMV antigen stimulation. The receptors here all came from a human donor in good health (CMV status not recorded). Some clones in this sample may be carry-over from other donors' samples.

In this sample, this clonotype turned up many times. The gene calls are TRBV28 and TRBJ1-2, with 7 bases identical to TRBD1. Trimming took 6 bases from V and 3 from J; bases not matched to a gene: 10. This CDR3 has 15 amino acids. Germline assignment: CDR1 MDHEN and CDR2 SYDVKM. The CDR3 is CASRADRIGHYGYTF. CDR3 sequence (DNA): TGTGCCAGCAGGGCGGACAGGATCGGGCACTATGGCTACACCTTC.

The V gene is TRBV12-3 or TRBV12-4, the J gene TRBJ2-1; 16 nucleotides match TRBD2. Germline trimming cut 6 bases from V and 10 bases from J; bases unmatched to any gene: 6. This CDR3 has 15 amino acids. The CDR3 region has the DNA TGTGCCAGCAGGCTCCCGGGACTAGCGGGAGGGGAGCAGTTCTTC. It codes for CASRLPGLAGGEQFF.